This entry features one T cell receptor (beta chain) sequence. The repertoire was sequenced with immunoSEQ multiplex PCR; TCRdb's copy has only in-frame clones and lacks some. The table records some 27,000 clones, 65% to 70% of them present only once. J lost 2 bases, V lost 5 bases, and 2 bases had no gene match. CDR1 is SGHTA, CDR2 FQGNSA, per germline. The CDR3 runs to 14 residues. The data belong to a study of blood T cell repertoires in COVID-19. Study-level background: The samples span acute and convalescent COVID-19 from the United States, Italy and Spain. Nucleic acid was either cDNA or gDNA, and it came from T cells, B-cell-depleted T cells, or PBMCs.

The material sequenced was peripheral blood. This clonotype originated in a human donor in a cohort sampled during active COVID-19. The V and J genes are TRBV7-2 and TRBJ2-7, with 11 nucleotides matching TRBD2. The CDR3 bases are TGTGCCAGCAGCCCGACTAGCGGGACCTACGAGCAGTACTTC. It encodes CASSPTSGTYEQYF.